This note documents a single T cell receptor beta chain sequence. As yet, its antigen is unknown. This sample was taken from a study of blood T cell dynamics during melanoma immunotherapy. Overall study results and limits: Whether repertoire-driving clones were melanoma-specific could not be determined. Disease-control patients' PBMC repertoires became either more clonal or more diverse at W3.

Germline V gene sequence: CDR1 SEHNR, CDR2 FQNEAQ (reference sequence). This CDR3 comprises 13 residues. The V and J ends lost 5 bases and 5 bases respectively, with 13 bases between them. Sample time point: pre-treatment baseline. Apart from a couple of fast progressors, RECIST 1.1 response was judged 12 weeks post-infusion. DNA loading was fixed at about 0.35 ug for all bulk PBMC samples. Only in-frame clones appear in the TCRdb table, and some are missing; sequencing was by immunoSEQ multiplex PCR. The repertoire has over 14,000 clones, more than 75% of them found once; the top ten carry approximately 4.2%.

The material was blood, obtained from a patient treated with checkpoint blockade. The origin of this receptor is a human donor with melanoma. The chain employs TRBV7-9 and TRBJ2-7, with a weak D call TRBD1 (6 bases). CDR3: CASSLTGINEQYF. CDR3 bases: TGTGCCAGCAGCCTTACAGGGATTAACGAGCAGTACTTC. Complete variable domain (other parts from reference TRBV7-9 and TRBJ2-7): DTGVSQNPRHKITKRGQNVTFRCDPISEHNRLYWYRQTLGQGPEFLTYFQNEAQLEKSRLLSDRFSAERPKGSFSTLEIQRTEQGDSAMYLCASSLTGINEQYFGPGTRLTVT.